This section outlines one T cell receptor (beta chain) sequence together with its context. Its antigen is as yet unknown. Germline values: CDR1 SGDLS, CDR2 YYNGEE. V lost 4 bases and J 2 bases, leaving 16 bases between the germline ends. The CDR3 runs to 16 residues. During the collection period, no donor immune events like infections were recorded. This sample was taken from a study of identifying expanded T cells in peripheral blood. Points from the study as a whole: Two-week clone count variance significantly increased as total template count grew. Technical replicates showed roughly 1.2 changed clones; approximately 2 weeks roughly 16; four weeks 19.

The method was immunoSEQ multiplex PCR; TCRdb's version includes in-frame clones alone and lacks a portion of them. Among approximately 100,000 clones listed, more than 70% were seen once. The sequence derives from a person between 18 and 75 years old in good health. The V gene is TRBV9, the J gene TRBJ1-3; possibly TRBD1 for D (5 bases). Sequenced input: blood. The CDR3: CASSPSGGNPGNTIYF. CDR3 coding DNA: TGTGCCAGCAGCCCCAGCGGGGGAAACCCTGGAAACACCATATATTTT.